This TCR beta chain was sequenced in a study of CD8 T cells in Susac syndrome. General observations from the study: It was acknowledged in the study that its TCR sequencing and HLA analysis involved a relatively small number of individuals.

About this clonotype: The antigen remains undetermined.

Germline V lookup: CDR1 SGHRS, CDR2 YFSETQ. The CDR3 runs to 16 residues. V was pared by 4 bases and J by 3 bases, with 9 bases of the junction left unmatched. An input of about 0.5 to 1 ug of RNA was subjected to reverse transcription using random hexamers. Amplification of TCR beta CDR3 used immunoSEQ multiplex PCR across 54 Vbeta and 13 Jbeta. TCRdb reprocessed the immunoSEQ multiplex PCR reads via MiXCR and lists one record per CDR3 protein. Of about 150,000 distinct CDR3 sequences in the sample, 95% to 96% were seen once. CD8+ and CD4+ T cells from blood underwent TCR beta sequencing, which was carried out in a high-throughput format.

The sequence was collected from a human donor with multiple sclerosis. Sequenced input: CD8+ T cells from PBMCs. The gene calls are TRBV5-1 and TRBJ2-3; 9 bases are a match to TRBD1. CDR3 sequence (DNA): TGCGCCAGCAGCCTTGGGACAGGGAAGAGAACAGATACGCAGTATTTT. It yields the protein CASSLGTGKRTDTQYF.